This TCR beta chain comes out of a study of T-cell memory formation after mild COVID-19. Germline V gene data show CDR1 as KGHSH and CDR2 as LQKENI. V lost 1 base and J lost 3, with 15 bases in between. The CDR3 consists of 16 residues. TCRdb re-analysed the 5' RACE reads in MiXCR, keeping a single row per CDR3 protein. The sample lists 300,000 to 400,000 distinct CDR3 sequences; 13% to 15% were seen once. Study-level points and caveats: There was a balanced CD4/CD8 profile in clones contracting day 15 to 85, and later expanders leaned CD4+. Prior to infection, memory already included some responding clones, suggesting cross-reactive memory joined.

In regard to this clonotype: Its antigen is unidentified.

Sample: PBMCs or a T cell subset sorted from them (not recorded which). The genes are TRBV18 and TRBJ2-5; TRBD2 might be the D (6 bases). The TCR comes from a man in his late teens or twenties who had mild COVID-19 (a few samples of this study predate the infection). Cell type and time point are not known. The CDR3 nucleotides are TGTGCCAGCTCACCACGGTTTGGCGGGGTTGAAGAGACCCAGTACTTC. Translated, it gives CASSPRFGGVEETQYF.